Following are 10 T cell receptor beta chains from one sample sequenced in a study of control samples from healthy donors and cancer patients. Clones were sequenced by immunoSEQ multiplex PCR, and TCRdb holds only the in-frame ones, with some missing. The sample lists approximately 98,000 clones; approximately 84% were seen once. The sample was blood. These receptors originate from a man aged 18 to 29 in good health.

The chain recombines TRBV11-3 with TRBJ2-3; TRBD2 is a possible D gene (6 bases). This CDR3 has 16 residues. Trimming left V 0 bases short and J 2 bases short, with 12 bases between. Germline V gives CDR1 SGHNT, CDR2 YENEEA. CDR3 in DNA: TGTGCCAGCAGCTTAGAGGGTGGGACTCCCACAGATACGCAGTATTTT. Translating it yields CASSLEGGTPTDTQYF.

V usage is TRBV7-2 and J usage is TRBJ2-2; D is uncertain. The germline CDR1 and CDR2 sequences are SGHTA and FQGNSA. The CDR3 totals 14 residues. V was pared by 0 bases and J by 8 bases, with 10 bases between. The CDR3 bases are TGTGCCAGCAGCTTAGCTCCTCCCCCGGGGGAGCTGTTTTTT. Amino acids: CASSLAPPPGELFF.

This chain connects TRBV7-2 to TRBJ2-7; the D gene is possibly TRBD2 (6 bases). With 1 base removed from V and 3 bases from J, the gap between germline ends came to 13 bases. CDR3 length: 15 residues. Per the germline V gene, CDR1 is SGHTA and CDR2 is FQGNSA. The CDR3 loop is CASSLVYGGNYEQYF. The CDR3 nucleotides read TGTGCCAGCAGCTTAGTTTACGGGGGAAACTACGAGCAGTACTTC.

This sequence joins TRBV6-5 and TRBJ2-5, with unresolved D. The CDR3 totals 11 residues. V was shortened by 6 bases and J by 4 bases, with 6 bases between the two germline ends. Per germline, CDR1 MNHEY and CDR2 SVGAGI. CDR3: CASRYVETQYF. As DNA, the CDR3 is TGTGCCAGCAGATATGTAGAGACCCAGTACTTC.

The CDR3 loop reads CAWNAGVQETQYF. In DNA form, the CDR3 reads TGTGCCTGGAATGCGGGGGTCCAAGAGACCCAGTACTTC. The chain carries TRBV30 and TRBJ2-5, with 7 positions matching TRBD2. The CDR3 covers 13 residues. Germline V gene data show CDR1 as GTSNPN and CDR2 as SVGIG (reference sequence). With V trimmed by 4 bases and J by 1 base, 3 bases remained unmatched.

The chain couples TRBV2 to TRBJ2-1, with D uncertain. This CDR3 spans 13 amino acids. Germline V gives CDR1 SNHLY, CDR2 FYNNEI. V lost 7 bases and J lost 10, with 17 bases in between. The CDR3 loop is CASTLGRAWEQFF. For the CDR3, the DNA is TGTGCCAGCACCCTCGGTCGGGCTTGGGAGCAGTTCTTC.

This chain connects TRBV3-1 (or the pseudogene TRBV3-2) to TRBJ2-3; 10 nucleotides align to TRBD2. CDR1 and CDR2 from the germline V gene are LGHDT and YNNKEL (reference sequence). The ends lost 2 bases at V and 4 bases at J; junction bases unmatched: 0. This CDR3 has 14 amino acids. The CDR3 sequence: CASSQLAGADTQYF. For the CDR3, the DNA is TGTGCCAGCAGCCAACTAGCGGGGGCAGATACGCAGTATTTT.

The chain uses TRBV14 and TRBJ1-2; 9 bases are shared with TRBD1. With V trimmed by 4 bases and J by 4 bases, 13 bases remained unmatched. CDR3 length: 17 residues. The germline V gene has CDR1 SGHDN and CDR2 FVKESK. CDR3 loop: CASSPQGARFFSYGYTF. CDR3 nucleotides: TGTGCCAGCAGCCCACAGGGGGCCCGTTTTTTTTCCTATGGCTACACCTTC.

CDR3 loop: CASTLPQDGNSGANVLTF. The CDR3 DNA follows: TGCGCCAGCACCCTACCACAGGATGGTAACTCTGGGGCCAACGTCCTGACTTTC. The V call is TRBV4-1, the J call TRBJ2-6, with D maybe TRBD1 (5 bases). The V end was cut by 7 bases, the J end by 0 bases, with 19 bases between. Per germline, CDR1 MGHRA and CDR2 YSYEKL. CDR3 size: 18 residues.

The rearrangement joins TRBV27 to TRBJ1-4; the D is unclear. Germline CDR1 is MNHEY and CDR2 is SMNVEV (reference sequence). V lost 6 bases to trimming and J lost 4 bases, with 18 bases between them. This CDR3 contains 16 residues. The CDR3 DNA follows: TGTGCCAGCAGCGCTGCAGGAGGGTTCGGTAATGAAAAACTGTTTTTT. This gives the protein CASSAAGGFGNEKLFF.